This is a list of T cell receptor beta chains from one sample in a study of cytomegalovirus exposure and HLA in healthy donors. Data came from immunoSEQ multiplex PCR; TCRdb stores just in-frame clones and leaves some out. The table shows 70,000 to 75,000 clones, with around 95% occurring only once. The material sequenced was PBMCs. The receptors shown here come from a woman aged 18-29 years in good health and CMV-seropositive. CDR3s include the opening cysteine and the closing phenylalanine or tryptophan. The D gene is left open where the match is weak.

-,TRBJ2-1,TRBV11-1,CASRSGTYNEQFF
-,TRBJ1-5,TRBV5-1,CASSPSGTFNQPQHF
-,TRBJ2-5,TRBV7-9,CASSISGVRETQYF
-,TRBJ2-7,TRBV4-1,CASSPGLRTYEQYF
-,TRBJ2-2,TRBV11-2,CASSPGLNTGELFF
-,TRBJ2-7,TRBV6-1,CASSVDSGSYEQYF
TRBD1,TRBJ1-1,TRBV27,CASSLGTGIEAFF
-,TRBJ1-5,TRBV6-5,CASSYSKGQGMNF
-,TRBJ2-3,TRBV7-7,CASSLGQFTDTQYF
-,TRBJ2-3,TRBV7-6,CASTSGGRGSTDTQYF
TRBD1,TRBJ1-1,TRBV5-6,CASSPGQANTEAFF
TRBD2,TRBJ2-1,TRBV5-1,CASSGGVNEQFF
-,TRBJ1-1,TRBV6-5,CASSYSRGRSQAFF
TRBD2,TRBJ2-7,TRBV27,CASFESGGGTYEQYF
-,TRBJ2-2,TRBV6-5,CASSYSQGGTGELFF
-,TRBJ1-3,TRBV6-1,CAPDPGAPGNTIYF
TRBD1,TRBJ2-3,TRBV18,CASSRQGKDTQYF
-,TRBJ2-7,TRBV10-3,CATGQSSAEQYF
TRBD1,TRBJ1-5,TRBV30,CAWNEGASNQPQHF
TRBD1,TRBJ2-7,TRBV11-3,CASNPGQNYEQYF
TRBD1,TRBJ1-1,TRBV2,CASRNPQGARGDTEAFF
-,TRBJ2-3,TRBV11-2,CASSLTQRDTQYF